This TCR beta chain was sequenced for a study of blood T cells in healthy people across ages. With a J-beta primer mix and a sample-barcoded 5' primer, a second PCR ran about 7 to 11 cycles. TCRdb itself ran the 5' RACE reads through MiXCR, one entry per CDR3 protein. In the table there are some 1.4 million distinct CDR3 sequences, around two fifths of which are singletons. Per germline, CDR1 MGHRA and CDR2 YSYEKL. This CDR3 has 15 residues. This sequence was found in a woman aged 18 to 35 in good health. The chain combines TRBV4-1 with TRBJ2-1, with TRBD1 matching 9 bases. The DNA end is a closer match to TRBJ2-7, so the J assignment may be wrong. Sequencing was performed on blood. The CDR3 nucleotides are TGCGCCAGCAGCCGAGGGACAGGGACCTACAATGAGCAGTACTTC. The encoded protein is CASSRGTGTYNEQYF.